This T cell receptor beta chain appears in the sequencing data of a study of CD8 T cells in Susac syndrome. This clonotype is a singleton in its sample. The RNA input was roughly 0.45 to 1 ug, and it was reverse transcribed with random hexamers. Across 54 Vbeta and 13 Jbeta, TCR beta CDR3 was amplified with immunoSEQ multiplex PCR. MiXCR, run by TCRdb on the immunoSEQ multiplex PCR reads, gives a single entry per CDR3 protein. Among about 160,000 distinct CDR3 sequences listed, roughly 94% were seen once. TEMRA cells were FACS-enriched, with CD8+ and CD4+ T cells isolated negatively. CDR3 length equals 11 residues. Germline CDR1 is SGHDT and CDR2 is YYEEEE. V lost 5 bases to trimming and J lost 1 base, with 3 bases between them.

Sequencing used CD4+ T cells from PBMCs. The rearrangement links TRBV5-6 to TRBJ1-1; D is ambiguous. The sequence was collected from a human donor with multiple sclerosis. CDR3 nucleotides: TGTGCCAGCAGTTGGAACACTGAAGCTTTCTTT. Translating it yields CASSWNTEAFF.